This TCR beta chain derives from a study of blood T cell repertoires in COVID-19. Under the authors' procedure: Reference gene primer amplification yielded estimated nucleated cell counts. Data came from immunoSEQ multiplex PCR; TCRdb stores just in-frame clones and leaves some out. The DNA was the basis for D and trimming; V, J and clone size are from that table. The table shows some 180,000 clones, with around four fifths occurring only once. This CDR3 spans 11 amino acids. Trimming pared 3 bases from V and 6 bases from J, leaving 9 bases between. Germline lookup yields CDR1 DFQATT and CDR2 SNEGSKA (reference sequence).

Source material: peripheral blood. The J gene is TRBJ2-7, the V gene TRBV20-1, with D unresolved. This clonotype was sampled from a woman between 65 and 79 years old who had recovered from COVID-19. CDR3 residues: CSARLVREQYF. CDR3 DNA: TGCAGTGCTAGGCTAGTACGCGAGCAGTACTTC.